A single sample gave rise to the 22 T cell receptor beta chains below, sequenced in a study of identifying expanded T cells in peripheral blood. Generated by immunoSEQ multiplex PCR, the TCRdb table keeps only in-frame clones and is missing some. The sample contains about 85,000 clones, about 88% of which appear only once. The specimen was blood. Every receptor here comes from a person aged 18-69 years in good health.

The chain employs TRBV21-1 and TRBJ1-1. TRBV21-1 is given as a pseudogene. This CDR3 is 16 amino acids long. The CDR3, as DNA: TGTGCCAGCAGCAAAGCGTCCGGCAGAAAGAACACTGAAGCTTTCTTT. Translating it yields CASSKASGRKNTEAFF.

The V call is TRBV4-3, the J call TRBJ1-1, with D tentatively TRBD1 (6 bases). Germline-derived CDR1 and CDR2 are LGHNA and YSLEER. Trimming shortened V by 1 base and J by 1 base, and 10 bases separated the two germline ends. CDR3 length: 15 amino acids. In DNA, the CDR3 is TGCGCCAGCAGCCAAGTTGGACAGTCGAACACTGAAGCTTTCTTT. Amino acids: CASSQVGQSNTEAFF.

V and J are TRBV6-6 and TRBJ1-1; tentatively, D is TRBD1 (5 bases). The V end lost 5 bases, the J end lost 1 base, and 8 bases lay between the germline ends. There are 13 residues in the CDR3. Germline V lookup: CDR1 MNHNY, CDR2 SVGAGI (reference sequence). This CDR3 reads CASSTGRNTEAFF. In nucleotides, the CDR3 is TGTGCCAGCAGTACGGGGCGGAACACTGAAGCTTTCTTT.

The rearrangement uses TRBV9 and TRBJ2-2; 9 bases match TRBD1. CDR3 size: 15 residues. J lost 3 bases, V lost 3 bases, and 3 bases had no gene match. Germline V gene data show CDR1 as SGDLS and CDR2 as YYNGEE. The CDR3 DNA follows: TGTGCCAGCAGCGGCCGGGACAGGGACACCGGGGAGCTGTTTTTT. This codes for CASSGRDRDTGELFF.

V usage is TRBV29-1 and J usage is TRBJ1-1; 8 bases are a match to TRBD1. V was pared by 6 bases and J by 0 bases, with 3 bases of the junction left unmatched. Germline loops: CDR1 SQVTM, CDR2 ANQGSEA. The CDR3 runs to 13 residues. The chain's CDR3 is CSVQGALNTEAFF. Here the CDR3 DNA reads TGCAGCGTGCAGGGGGCCCTGAACACTGAAGCTTTCTTT.

The chain joins TRBV18 to TRBJ1-4; 10 bases match TRBD1. From germline, CDR1 is KGHSH and CDR2 LQKENI. V shed 2 bases, J shed 8 bases, and the junction held 2 bases outside the gene matches. This CDR3 spans 14 amino acids. The CDR3 here is CASSPGTGAEKLFF. The CDR3 DNA sequence: TGTGCCAGCTCACCAGGGACAGGGGCCGAAAAACTGTTTTTT.

V usage is TRBV4-2 and J usage is TRBJ1-1; maybe TRBD1 (5 bases). In germline, CDR1 is LGHNA, CDR2 YNFKEQ. This CDR3 is 15 amino acids long. V gave up 0 bases and J gave up 3 bases, with 11 bases separating them. The CDR3 loop reads CASSQDLDSYTEAFF. CDR3 coding DNA: TGTGCCAGCAGCCAAGATCTTGACAGCTACACTGAAGCTTTCTTT.

This sequence joins TRBV20-1 and TRBJ1-1; no reliable D call. Germline CDR1 reads DFQATT; CDR2 reads SNEGSKA (reference sequence). Trimming cost V 6 bases and J 2 bases, with 7 bases left between them. The length of the CDR3 is 11 residues. CDR3 nucleotides: TGCAGTGCAACTATTAACACTGAAGCTTTCTTT. This sequence encodes CSATINTEAFF.

The gene calls are TRBV27 and TRBJ2-5, with D possibly TRBD1 on 5 matching bases. Germline V CDR1 and CDR2: MNHEY, SMNVEV (reference sequence). Trimming took off 2 bases at V and 4 bases at J, with 11 bases between the two ends. CDR3 length: 14 amino acids. The CDR3 DNA reads as TGTGCCAGCAGTTTACAGGGTGGGATAGAGACCCAGTACTTC. As protein: CASSLQGGIETQYF.

This clone is a singleton in its sample. This sequence joins TRBV7-8 and TRBJ1-2; 7 bases are shared with TRBD1. The CDR3 spans 13 residues. Germline trimming cut 5 bases from V and 3 bases from J; bases unmatched to any gene: 3. Per the germline V gene, CDR1 is SGHVS and CDR2 is FQNEAQ. The CDR3 sequence is CASSPTGDYGYTF. DNA of the CDR3: TGTGCCAGCAGCCCTACAGGGGACTATGGCTACACCTTC.

The V gene is TRBV30, the J gene TRBJ1-5; D perhaps matches TRBD1 (6 bases). The CDR3 has 14 residues. Germline V gives CDR1 GTSNPN, CDR2 SVGIG (reference sequence). Trimming pared 1 base from V and 5 bases from J, leaving 12 bases between. CDR3 protein: CAWSATGIHQPQHF. DNA of the CDR3: TGTGCCTGGAGTGCTACAGGGATCCATCAGCCCCAGCATTTT.

The chain combines TRBV6-1 with TRBJ1-2; no firm D call. Germline V lookup: CDR1 MNHNS, CDR2 SASEGT. The CDR3 totals 20 residues. Trimming stripped 3 bases from V and 0 bases from J, with 26 bases between. Written as DNA, the CDR3 is TGTGCCAGCAGTGACACCGCGTGGGGTTCTGTGGGTGTTCCTAACTATGGCTACACCTTC. The encoded protein is CASSDTAWGSVGVPNYGYTF.

This chain joins TRBV4-2 and TRBJ2-1, with unresolved D. The germline CDR1 and CDR2 sequences are LGHNA and YNFKEQ. This CDR3 has 12 residues. The V and J ends lost 1 base and 7 bases respectively, with 5 bases between them. CDR3 sequence reads: CASSQGLNEQFF. CDR3 DNA: TGTGCCAGCAGCCAAGGACTGAATGAGCAGTTCTTC.

This clone was picked up a small number of times. The chain carries TRBV28 and TRBJ1-2; 7 nucleotides match TRBD1. Germline CDR1 is MDHEN and CDR2 is SYDVKM. The CDR3 runs 14 residues. V was clipped by 8 bases and J by 9 bases; unmatched bases: 15. The CDR3 coding sequence is TGTGCCAGCTGCCAACTGGACGGGACAGCCCGCTACACCTTC. Translation: CASCQLDGTARYTF.

The V gene is TRBV18, the J gene TRBJ1-2, with 11 bases that match TRBD1. V dropped 0 bases and J dropped 8; count of bases not matched to a gene: 8. From germline, CDR1 is KGHSH and CDR2 LQKENI. The CDR3 length is 16 residues. The CDR3 protein is CASSPPNGQGAIGYTF. CDR3 coding DNA: TGTGCCAGCTCACCACCGAATGGACAGGGGGCCATAGGCTACACCTTC. Full variable domain (remainder filled in from reference TRBV18 and TRBJ1-2): NAGVMQNPRHLVRRRGQEARLRCSPMKGHSHVYWYRQLPEEGLKFMVYLQKENIIDESGMPKERFSAEFPKEGPSILRIQQVVRGDSAAYFCASSPPNGQGAIGYTFGSGTRLTVV.

The V gene is TRBV5-1, the J gene TRBJ1-2; 12 bases match TRBD1. Germline V gives CDR1 SGHRS, CDR2 YFSETQ. After removal of 5 bases from V and 7 bases from J, the junction contained 6 bases not matched to a gene. This CDR3 has 14 residues. DNA for the CDR3: TGCGCCAGCAGTTTCGGGACAGGGGGCTCTGGCTACACCTTC. Translated, it gives CASSFGTGGSGYTF.

V usage is TRBV27 and J usage is TRBJ2-6, with 9 bases lining up with TRBD1. V lost 6 bases, J lost 4 bases, and 10 bases stayed unmatched. This CDR3 comprises 17 residues. Germline CDR1 and CDR2: MNHEY and SMNVEV (reference sequence). This chain's CDR3 is CASRPTGGAAGANVLTF. The CDR3 DNA is TGTGCCAGCAGGCCGACAGGGGGGGCAGCAGGGGCCAACGTCCTGACTTTC.

The chain uses TRBV2 and TRBJ2-1; 8 positions agree with TRBD2. CDR3 size: 15 residues. J lost 7 bases, V lost 9 bases, and 14 bases had no gene match. Germline lookup yields CDR1 SNHLY and CDR2 FYNNEI. CDR3 coding DNA: TGTGCCAGGGGCCTCGGGGGGGCCGCAGGGAATGAGCAGTTCTTC. Its protein is CARGLGGAAGNEQFF. The variable domain in full, completed from reference TRBV2 and TRBJ2-1, reads EPEVTQTPSHQVTQMGQEVILRCVPISNHLYFYWYRQILGQKVEFLVSFYNNEISEKSEIFDDQFSVERPDGSNFTLKIRSTKLEDSAMYFCARGLGGAAGNEQFFGPGTRLTVL.

This chain links TRBV6-1 with TRBJ2-7, with no clear D. The CDR3 length is 12 residues. The V and J ends lost 6 bases and 4 bases respectively, with 10 bases between them. Germline CDR1 reads MNHNS; CDR2 reads SASEGT. The CDR3 sequence: CASRMAGYEQYF. CDR3 DNA sequence: TGTGCCAGCAGAATGGCTGGGTACGAGCAGTACTTC.

The CDR3 protein is CASRARQENTEAFF. Here the CDR3 DNA reads TGTGCCAGCAGAGCCCGACAGGAGAACACTGAAGCTTTCTTT. The rearrangement joins TRBV2 to TRBJ1-1; tentative D call: TRBD1 (6 bases). The CDR3 is made up of 14 amino acids. Germline CDR1 is SNHLY and CDR2 is FYNNEI. V was trimmed by 6 bases and J by 1 base, leaving 12 bases between them.

In its sample, this clone was seen many times. The V gene is TRBV6-1, the J gene TRBJ1-1; possible D gene TRBD1, 5 bases. V lost 2 bases and J lost 2, with 6 bases in between. CDR3 length: 13 amino acids. Germline V gene lookup returns CDR1 MNHNS and CDR2 SASEGT. CDR3 sequence: CASSERDNTEAFF. The CDR3 bases are TGTGCCAGCAGTGAACGGGACAACACTGAAGCTTTCTTT.

The V gene is TRBV6-1, the J gene TRBJ2-7; D perhaps matches TRBD1 (7 bases). Germline V gene sequence: CDR1 MNHNS, CDR2 SASEGT. The CDR3 runs to 13 residues. V was clipped by 6 bases and J by 3 bases, with 12 bases between them. The CDR3 sequence: CASRGGQLYEQYF. In nucleotides, the CDR3 is TGTGCCAGCAGGGGGGGACAGCTCTACGAGCAGTACTTC.